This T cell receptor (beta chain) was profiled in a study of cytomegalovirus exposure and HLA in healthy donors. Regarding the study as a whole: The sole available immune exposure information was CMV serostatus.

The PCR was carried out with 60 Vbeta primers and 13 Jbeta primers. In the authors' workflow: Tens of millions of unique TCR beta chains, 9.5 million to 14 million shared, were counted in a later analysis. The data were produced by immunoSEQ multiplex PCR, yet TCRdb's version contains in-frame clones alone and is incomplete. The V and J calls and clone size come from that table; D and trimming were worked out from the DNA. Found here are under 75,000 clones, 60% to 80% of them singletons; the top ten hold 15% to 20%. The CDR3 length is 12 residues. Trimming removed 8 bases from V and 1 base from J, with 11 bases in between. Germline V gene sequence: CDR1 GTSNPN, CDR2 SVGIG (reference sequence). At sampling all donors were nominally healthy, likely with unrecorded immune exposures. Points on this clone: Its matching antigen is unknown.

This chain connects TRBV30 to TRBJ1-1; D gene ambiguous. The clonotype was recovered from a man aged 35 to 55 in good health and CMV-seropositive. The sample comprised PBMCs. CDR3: CARGQANTEAFF. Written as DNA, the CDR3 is TGTGCCCGAGGGCAGGCGAACACTGAAGCTTTCTTT.